This T cell receptor (beta chain) was sequenced during a study of neurological immune-mediated disorders. TCRdb re-derived calls from the 5' RACE reads in MiXCR, one entry per CDR3 protein. The sample lists around 17,000 distinct CDR3 sequences; 3% to 4.5% were seen once. Germline CDR1 is SGHRS and CDR2 is YFSETQ. The length of the CDR3 is 13 residues. With 1 base removed from V and 7 bases from J, the gap between germline ends came to 9 bases. The sequence came from a woman in her forties in good health. What was sequenced was CD8+ T cells from blood. The chain joins TRBV5-1 to TRBJ2-1; the D is unclear. CDR3 region: CASSLNTPNEQFF. CDR3 coding DNA: TGCGCCAGCAGCTTGAATACGCCGAATGAGCAGTTCTTC.